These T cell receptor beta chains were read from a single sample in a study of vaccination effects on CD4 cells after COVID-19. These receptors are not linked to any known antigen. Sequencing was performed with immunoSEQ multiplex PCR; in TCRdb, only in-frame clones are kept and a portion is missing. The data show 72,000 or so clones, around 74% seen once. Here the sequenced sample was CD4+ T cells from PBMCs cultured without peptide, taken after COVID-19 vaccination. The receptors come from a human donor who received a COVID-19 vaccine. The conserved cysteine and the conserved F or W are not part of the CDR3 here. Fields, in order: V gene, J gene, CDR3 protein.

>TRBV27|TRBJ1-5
ASSVIFELSNQPQH
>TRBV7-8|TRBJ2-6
ASSRVGLRDGANVLT
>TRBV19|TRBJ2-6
ASSIRSGVRSGANVLT
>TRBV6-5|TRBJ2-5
ASSSLSGGRETQY
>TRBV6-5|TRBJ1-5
ASRADRSSNQPQH
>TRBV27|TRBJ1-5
ASRVLGFSNQPQH
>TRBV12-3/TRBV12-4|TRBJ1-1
ASSLAQFTEAF
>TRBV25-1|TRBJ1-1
ASSEFGGRDTEAF
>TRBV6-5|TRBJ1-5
ASSYPRGGNQPQH
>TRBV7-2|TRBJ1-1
ASSLVKGGGFNTEAF
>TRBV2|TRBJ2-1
ASRRETGGHNEQF
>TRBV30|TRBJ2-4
AWRMESGKNIQY
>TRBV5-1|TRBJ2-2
ASSARTGSTGELF
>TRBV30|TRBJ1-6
AWRGLGDNSPLH
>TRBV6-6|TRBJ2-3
ASSLALAGGSTDTQY
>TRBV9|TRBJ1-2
ASSVDRLGEKL
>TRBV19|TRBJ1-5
ASTPPGHNSNQPQH
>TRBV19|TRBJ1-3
ASSIRTGSGNTIY
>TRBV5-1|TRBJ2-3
ATSTGVSGGSDTQY
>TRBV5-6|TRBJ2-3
ASSLLSLSTDTQY
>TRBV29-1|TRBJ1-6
SVAQGAGSPLH
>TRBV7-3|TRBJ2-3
ASSSPPGPGGGDTQY
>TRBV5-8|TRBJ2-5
ASSTGDRGGETQY
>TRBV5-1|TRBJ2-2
ASSLDRENTGELF
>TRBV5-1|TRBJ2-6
ASSLASSGANVLT
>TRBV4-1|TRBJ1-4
ASSQDEDVFRLF
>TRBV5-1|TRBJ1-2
ASSRDPPSGYT
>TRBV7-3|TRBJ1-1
ASSLIRGTEAF
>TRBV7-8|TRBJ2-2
ASSLGTDSGELF
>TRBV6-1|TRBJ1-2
ASSEGKYGYT
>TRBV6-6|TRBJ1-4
ASRTGQGAEKLF
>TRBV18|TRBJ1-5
ASSPPGRGNQPQH
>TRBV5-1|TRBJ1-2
ASSPQQELYGYT
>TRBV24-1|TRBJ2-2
ATSDPTGDRWGLAGELF
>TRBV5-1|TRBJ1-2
ASSLRGNYGYT
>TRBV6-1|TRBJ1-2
ASSEGYGYT
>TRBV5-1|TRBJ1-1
ASSPGLVNTEAF
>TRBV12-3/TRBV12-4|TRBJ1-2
ASSRDRNYGYT
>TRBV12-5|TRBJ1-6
ASGLDGQGAYDSPLH
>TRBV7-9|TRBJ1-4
ASFPAGAGYNEKLF
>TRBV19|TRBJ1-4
ASSSHLGPEGKLF
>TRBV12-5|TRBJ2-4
ASGSPVLAKNIQY
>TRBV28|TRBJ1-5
ASSSLDRDNQPQH
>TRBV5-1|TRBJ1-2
ASSLVGLMVDYT
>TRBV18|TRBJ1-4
ASSQNRGQNFNEKLF
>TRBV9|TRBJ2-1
ASSPPPRDRVGEQF
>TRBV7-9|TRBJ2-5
ASSFWQGVQETQY
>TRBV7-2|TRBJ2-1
ASSPPGLADNNEQF
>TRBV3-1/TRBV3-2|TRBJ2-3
ASSPNWGTDTQY